This TCR beta chain was recorded in a study of blood T cell repertoires in COVID-19 (TCRdb year 2020). Describing the broader study: The collaborator samples originated in the United States, Italy and Spain and spanned the acute and convalescent phases of COVID-19. Where available, HLA class I and class II types were obtained from metadata supplied by the sample provider rather than from assay-based typing. The sample metadata nearly always contained a de-identified subject ID, COVID-19 status, age in years and sex. The prospective study material was composed of cDNA or gDNA derived from T cells, B-cell-depleted T cells, or PBMCs. The repertoires were released in a freely available public database intended as a resource for research on the immune response to SARS-CoV-2. Subjects who had been exposed to COVID-19, were actively infected with it, or had recovered from it provided the deeply sampled blood TCRbeta repertoires that made up the dataset. The samples were drawn from the first 160 participants of the ongoing ImmuneRACE study and from 1,254 subjects provided by 6 global collaborators.

Participants in the prospective study were aged 18 to 89 years, lived in 20 to 30 United States geographic areas, and enrolled through a virtual design. To assign participants to cohorts, the prospective study relied on clinical history that participants themselves reported in a screening survey and a study questionnaire. For ImmuneRACE Cohort 3, a participant was defined as recovered based on two consecutive negative NP/OP PCR tests, clearance by a healthcare professional, or resolution of symptoms. Each participant in the prospective study had whole blood, serum and a nasopharyngeal or oropharyngeal swab collected by mobile phlebotomists. Additional blood draws and questionnaires over a 2-month period could optionally be provided by prospective study participants. Prospective study blood samples were shipped either frozen or at room temperature before DNA extraction. General findings and caveats noted by the study authors: How much clinical and demographic metadata was included differed by source and by participant, and the metadata was provided uncurated.

A remark on this clone: The antigen this receptor binds is unknown. Qualities for individual bases were not recorded, and no much larger clone is one base off.

The immunoSEQ Assay, a bias-controlled multiplex PCR, was used to amplify TCRbeta CDR3 regions from genomic DNA. The original methods were these. The number of nucleated cells in each sample was estimated from the amplification of reference gene primers within the assay. To quantify the absolute abundance of each unique TCRbeta CDR3 rearrangement, sequence reads were collapsed and filtered. For each sample, productive Simpson clonality was calculated as the square root of Simpson's diversity index over productive rearrangements. In TCRdb, the immuneACCESS table is reduced to in-frame sequences with V and J assigned. These tables do not hold every clone; where another copy was compared, an unresolved V gene accounts for under half, and the others remain unexplained. Clone size and the V and J calls come from that table; the DNA yielded D and trimming. The sample profile shows some 290,000 clones; just under 90% of them were found once. The top ten constitute over 8.5% of the sample.

As encoded in the germline V gene, CDR1 is SGHAT while CDR2 is FQNNGV. After removal of 5 bases from V and 5 bases from J, the junction retains 6 bases not matched to a gene. The CDR3 holds 15 amino acids from the cysteine to the phenylalanine. Only the CDR3 DNA is retained, 45 bases long and in frame from the first base. This chain is built from TRBV11-2 and TRBJ2-5; a stretch of 12 junction bases matches TRBD2. Sequenced material: PBMCs or T cells enriched from blood (not recorded which). The sequence was collected from a young woman who had recovered from COVID-19. The DNA reads as follows: TGTGCCAGCAGCCAGCGGACTAGCGGGACTGAGACCCAGTACTTC. Translated, this is CASSQRTSGTETQYF. The reference TRBV11-2 and TRBJ2-5 proteins fill in what lies around the CDR3, so the full variable domain reads EAGVAQSPRYKIIEKRQSVAFWCNPISGHATLYWYQQILGQGPKLLIQFQNNGVVDDSQLPKDRFSAERLKGVDSTLKIQPAKLEDSAVYLCASSQRTSGTETQYFGPGTRLLVL.